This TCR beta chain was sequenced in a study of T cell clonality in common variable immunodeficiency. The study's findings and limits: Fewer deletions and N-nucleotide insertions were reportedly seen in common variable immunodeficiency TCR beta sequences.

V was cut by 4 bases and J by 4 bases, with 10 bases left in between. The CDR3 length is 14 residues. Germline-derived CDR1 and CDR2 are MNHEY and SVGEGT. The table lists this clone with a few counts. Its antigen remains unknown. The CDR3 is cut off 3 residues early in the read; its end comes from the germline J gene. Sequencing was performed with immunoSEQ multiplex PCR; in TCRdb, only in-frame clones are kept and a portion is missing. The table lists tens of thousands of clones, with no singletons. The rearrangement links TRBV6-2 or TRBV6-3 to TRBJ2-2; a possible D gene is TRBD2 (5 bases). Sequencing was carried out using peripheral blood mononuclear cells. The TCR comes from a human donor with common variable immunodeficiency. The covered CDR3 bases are TGTGCCAGCAGTTTCGACTACTTCACCGGGGAG. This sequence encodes CASSFDYFTGE. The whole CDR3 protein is CASSFDYFTGELFF.